These 32 T cell receptor beta chains were sequenced from one sample in a study of shared clonotypes between healthy human individuals. Method: immunoSEQ multiplex PCR; TCRdb's copy keeps in-frame clones and lacks some. The data contain around 990,000 clones, about 80% of them singletons. What was sequenced was memory CD4+ T cells from PBMCs. Subset here: CD45RA-negative fraction. The origin of the receptors is a man younger than 30 in good health. Some clones in this sample may be carry-over from other donors' samples.

This clone was seen more than once but under ten times. The sample contains more than one DNA sequence encoding this CDR3. The rearrangement joins TRBV7-2 to TRBJ2-7; 7 bases agree with TRBD2. The germline V gene encodes CDR1 SGHTA and CDR2 FQGNSA. After removal of 3 bases from V and 3 bases from J, the junction contained 5 bases not matched to a gene. The CDR3 contains 14 residues. The DNA for the CDR3 is TGTGCCAGCAGCTTGGGACTACACAGCTACGAGCAGTACTTC. Translating gives CASSLGLHSYEQYF.

This clone was seen once. The chain is built from TRBV2 and TRBJ1-3; no definite D call. CDR1 is SNHLY and CDR2 is FYNNEI in the germline V gene. The CDR3 has 14 amino acids. The V gene lost 4 bases and the J gene lost 0 bases, with 7 bases spanning the gap. The CDR3 region has the DNA TGTGCCAGCAGTGGACACCTCTCTGGAAACACCATATATTTT. Protein product: CASSGHLSGNTIYF.

The CDR3 nucleotides read TGCAGCCCCGGAGGACGGATATATGGCTACACCTTC. This encodes CSPGGRIYGYTF. V and J are TRBV29-1 and TRBJ1-2; D call uncertain. Germline loops: CDR1 SQVTM, CDR2 ANQGSEA. CDR3 length equals 12 residues. Deletions cut 8 bases from V and 5 bases from J, with 15 bases between.

Here the CDR3 DNA reads TGTGCCTGGAGCGACAGGGGTGGGAATGAGCAGTTCTTC. Translated: CAWSDRGGNEQFF. The chain is built from TRBV30 and TRBJ2-1; 8 bases map to TRBD1. The CDR3 sequence is 13 residues long. Trimming cost V 3 bases and J 7 bases; bases outside gene matches: 5. Germline V CDR1 and CDR2: GTSNPN, SVGIG (reference sequence). Complete variable domain (other parts from reference TRBV30 and TRBJ2-1): SQTIHQWPATLVQPVGSPLSLECTVEGTSNPNLYWYRQAAGRGLQLLFYSVGIGQISSEVPQNLSASRPQDRQFILSSKKLLLSDSGFYLCAWSDRGGNEQFFGPGTRLTVL.

J is TRBJ2-5 and V is TRBV30; D remains unclear. The DNA end favors TRBJ2-7, so the J call may be wrong. In germline, CDR1 is GTSNPN, CDR2 SVGIG (reference sequence). The CDR3 loop spans 11 amino acids. The CDR3 protein is CAWSLQGEQYF. The DNA for the CDR3 is TGTGCCTGGAGTTTACAAGGCGAGCAGTACTTC.

V is TRBV27 and J is TRBJ2-5; D gene ambiguous. Germline values: CDR1 MNHEY, CDR2 SMNVEV (reference sequence). Between the trimmed V and J ends, which lost 5 bases and 7 bases, there was a span of 20 bases. This CDR3 has 15 amino acids. CDR3 in amino acids: CASSQNQAARGTQYF. DNA for the CDR3: TGTGCCAGCAGTCAGAACCAGGCGGCCCGAGGGACCCAGTACTTC.

This chain links TRBV2 with TRBJ2-3, with 12 nucleotides matching TRBD2. The CDR3 has 16 residues. After removal of 4 bases from V and 1 base from J, the junction contained 3 bases not matched to a gene. CDR1 is SNHLY and CDR2 is FYNNEI in the germline V gene. The CDR3 here is CASSARLAGGTDTQYF. DNA of the CDR3: TGTGCCAGCAGTGCAAGACTAGCGGGAGGCACAGATACGCAGTATTTT. Full variable domain (missing parts from reference TRBV2 and TRBJ2-3): EPEVTQTPSHQVTQMGQEVILRCVPISNHLYFYWYRQILGQKVEFLVSFYNNEISEKSEIFDDQFSVERPDGSNFTLKIRSTKLEDSAMYFCASSARLAGGTDTQYFGPGTRLTVL.

V and J are TRBV11-2 and TRBJ2-7; D assignment may be TRBD1 or TRBD2 (5 bases each). The CDR3 extends over 18 amino acids. V lost 0 bases to trimming and J lost 1 base, with 19 bases between them. The germline V gene encodes CDR1 SGHAT and CDR2 FQNNGV. As DNA, the CDR3 is TGTGCCAGCAGCTTAGATTCTTCGAATCGGGACGGGTCCTACGAGCAGTACTTC. Translating it yields CASSLDSSNRDGSYEQYF.

The rearrangement links TRBV5-1 to TRBJ1-5, with D maybe TRBD1 (6 bases). CDR1 is SGHRS, CDR2 YFSETQ, per germline. This CDR3 contains 15 residues. Trimming pared 4 bases from V and 7 bases from J, leaving 18 bases between. The CDR3 loop reads CASSPAGGKEQPQHF. The CDR3 bases are TGCGCCAGCAGCCCCGCCGGGGGCAAAGAGCAGCCCCAGCATTTT.

The chain joins TRBV27 to TRBJ2-3, with 7 bases fitting TRBD2. This CDR3 is 19 amino acids long. The V gene end was trimmed by 1 base and the J gene end by 0 bases; junction bases not matched to a gene: 13. The germline V gene has CDR1 MNHEY and CDR2 SMNVEV (reference sequence). This CDR3 is CASSLYTPGVAGSTDTQYF. CDR3 DNA: TGTGCCAGCAGTTTATATACTCCCGGGGTAGCGGGTAGCACAGATACGCAGTATTTT.

This clone was seen ten or more times. The chain recombines TRBV23-1 with TRBJ1-2, with 7 bases lining up with TRBD1. TRBV23-1 is placed among ORFs of uncertain function. The CDR3 has 15 amino acids. V trimming: 0 bases; J trimming: 4 bases; junction bases outside the gene matches: 5. The CDR3, as DNA: TGCGCCAGCAGTCAATCGAGGACAGGCGCCTATGGCTACACCTTC. Its translation is CASSQSRTGAYGYTF.

In its sample, this clone was seen once. The chain recombines TRBV5-5 with TRBJ2-5; TRBD2 matches 11 bases. This CDR3 comprises 18 residues. The V gene's germline CDR1 is SGHKS and CDR2 YYEKEE (reference sequence). V shed 0 bases, J shed 1 base, and the junction held 8 bases outside the gene matches. In nucleotides, the CDR3 is TGTGCCAGCAGCTTGGTAACTAGCGGGGGACCGAGCCAAGAGACCCAGTACTTC. Residues: CASSLVTSGGPSQETQYF.

This clone was detected once. CDR3 loop: CASSLPLAGGETQYF. The CDR3 DNA sequence: TGTGCCAGCAGTTTGCCCCTAGCGGGAGGAGAGACCCAGTACTTC. The rearrangement uses TRBV28 and TRBJ2-5; 11 nucleotides line up with TRBD2. The CDR3 has 15 residues. Germline CDR1 reads MDHEN; CDR2 reads SYDVKM. The J segment lost 4 bases and the V segment lost 3 bases, leaving 4 bases of the junction unmatched. The full variable domain, completed using reference TRBV28 and TRBJ2-5, is DVKVTQSSRYLVKRTGEKVFLECVQDMDHENMFWYRQDPGLGLRLIYFSYDVKMKEKGDIPEGYSVSREKKERFSLILESASTNQTSMYLCASSLPLAGGETQYFGPGTRLLVL.

This clone was seen more than once but under ten times. The germline gene is not matched at one end of the junction; a read error may be the cause. The chain is built from TRBV7-3 and TRBJ2-5; possible D gene TRBD1, 6 bases. Germline lookup yields CDR1 SGHTA and CDR2 FQGTGA. The CDR3 spans 13 residues. The CDR3 nucleotides are TGTGCCAGCAGCCTAACAGGGTCGGAGACCCAGTACTTC. It specifies CASSLTGSETQYF.

The chain joins TRBV2 to TRBJ2-2; D is undetermined. The CDR3 length is 17 residues. The V and J ends lost 3 bases and 1 base respectively, with 15 bases between them. Looked up from germline, CDR1 is SNHLY and CDR2 is FYNNEI. Here the CDR3 reads CASSDRSPRENTGELFF. Written as DNA, the CDR3 is TGTGCCAGCAGTGATCGGTCCCCCCGTGAGAACACCGGGGAGCTGTTTTTT.

This chain uses TRBV5-1 with TRBJ2-2, with 11 bases fitting TRBD1. Trimming took 4 bases from V and 3 from J; bases not matched to a gene: 5. This CDR3 spans 16 amino acids. Per the germline V gene, CDR1 is SGHRS and CDR2 is YFSETQ. The CDR3 here is CASSPPGQGDTGELFF. The CDR3 DNA follows: TGCGCCAGCAGCCCCCCGGGACAGGGGGACACCGGGGAGCTGTTTTTT.

The chain carries TRBV28 and TRBJ2-7; 13 nucleotides match TRBD2. The trim removed 4 bases at V and 2 bases at J, leaving 5 bases unmatched. The germline gives CDR1 MDHEN, CDR2 SYDVKM. The CDR3 is 16 amino acids. In DNA form, the CDR3 reads TGTGCCAGCAGTTCTCTTGGGACTAGCGGGACCTACGAGCAGTACTTC. This codes for CASSSLGTSGTYEQYF.

This chain's CDR3 is CASSALPSSYNEQFF. The CDR3 coding sequence is TGTGCCAGCAGTGCCCTACCTTCCTCCTACAATGAGCAGTTCTTC. This sequence joins TRBV2 and TRBJ2-1; D call uncertain. This CDR3 region has 15 residues. Trimming pared 4 bases from V and 0 bases from J, leaving 10 bases between. Germline V gene sequence: CDR1 SNHLY, CDR2 FYNNEI.

The chain employs TRBV18 and TRBJ2-3, with 8 bases fitting TRBD1. The CDR3 is 16 amino acids. In germline, CDR1 is KGHSH, CDR2 LQKENI. J lost 6 bases, V lost 2 bases, and 10 bases had no gene match. CDR3 DNA sequence: TGTGCCAGCTCACCAAGGACAGGGTGGGCCAGCGATACGCAGTATTTT. It codes for CASSPRTGWASDTQYF.

The genes are TRBV6-5 and TRBJ2-1, with TRBD2 identical over 9 bases. V gave up 6 bases and J gave up 4 bases; unmatched junction bases: 7. The CDR3 spans 15 residues. Germline CDR1 is MNHEY and CDR2 is SVGAGI. DNA for the CDR3: TGTGCCAGCAGATTAGCGGGAGCTGATTACAATGAGCAGTTCTTC. Its translation is CASRLAGADYNEQFF.

The V call is TRBV19, the J call TRBJ1-3, with a possible D match to TRBD1 (5 bases). This CDR3 has 14 residues. Trimming left V 8 bases short and J 1 base short, with 12 bases between. Germline V CDR1 and CDR2: LNHDA, SQIVND (reference sequence). In DNA form, the CDR3 reads TGTGCCAGTCGGGACCTTGGATCTGGAAACACCATATATTTT. This encodes CASRDLGSGNTIYF.

This clone was observed a handful of times. Other DNA sequences of this sample code for an identical CDR3. The chain is built from TRBV7-9 and TRBJ2-7, with D maybe TRBD1 (6 bases). Trimming removed 4 bases at V and 6 bases at J, with 10 bases between. Per germline, CDR1 SEHNR and CDR2 FQNEAQ (reference sequence). This CDR3 region has 12 residues. The CDR3 spells CASSSQGGEQYF. DNA of the CDR3: TGTGCCAGCAGCTCACAGGGTGGCGAGCAGTACTTC.

In the case of this clone: Other DNA sequences from this sample encode an identical CDR3 as well. The J gene is TRBJ2-7, the V gene TRBV18, with 8 nucleotides matching TRBD1. Germline CDR1 and CDR2: KGHSH and LQKENI. The junction had 5 bases not matched to a gene; V was cut back by 3 bases and J by 1 base. This CDR3 has 15 residues. The CDR3: CASSPGTGSSYEQYF. DNA of the CDR3: TGTGCCAGCTCACCCGGGACAGGATCATCCTACGAGCAGTACTTC.

The rearrangement joins TRBV7-2 to TRBJ2-3; 7 positions agree with TRBD1. Per the germline V gene, CDR1 is SGHTA and CDR2 is FQGNSA. With 1 base clipped from V and 9 bases from J, the junction kept 1 base outside the gene matches. This CDR3 comprises 12 residues. CDR3 sequence (DNA): TGTGCCAGCAGCTTAGAGGGACAGACGCAGTATTTT. Protein: CASSLEGQTQYF.

CDR3 loop: CASSGDRVQETQYF. The CDR3 DNA follows: TGTGCCAGCAGTGGGGACAGGGTCCAAGAGACCCAGTACTTC. V and J are TRBV28 and TRBJ2-5; 9 nucleotides agree with TRBD1. The CDR3 is 14 amino acids. The junction had 2 bases not matched to a gene; V was cut back by 5 bases and J by 1 base. The germline CDR1 and CDR2 sequences are MDHEN and SYDVKM. The full variable domain, its missing parts supplied by reference TRBV28 and TRBJ2-5, is DVKVTQSSRYLVKRTGEKVFLECVQDMDHENMFWYRQDPGLGLRLIYFSYDVKMKEKGDIPEGYSVSREKKERFSLILESASTNQTSMYLCASSGDRVQETQYFGPGTRLLVL.

The chain couples TRBV5-6 to TRBJ2-7; 9 nucleotides match TRBD2. Losses at the gene ends were 4 bases for V and 1 base for J; bases not matched to a gene: 6. The CDR3 is 15 amino acids. Germline V gene lookup returns CDR1 SGHDT and CDR2 YYEEEE. As DNA, the CDR3 is TGTGCCAGCAGCGCAGGACTAGCGCGGTCCTACGAGCAGTACTTC. Amino acid sequence: CASSAGLARSYEQYF.

Concerning this clone: The sample has other DNA sequences that encode this CDR3 too. This chain connects TRBV30 to TRBJ1-5; no clear D gene. Trimming shortened V by 0 bases and J by 3 bases, and 6 bases separated the two germline ends. CDR3 length: 13 amino acids. Per the germline V gene, CDR1 is GTSNPN and CDR2 is SVGIG (reference sequence). CDR3 in DNA: TGTGCCTGGAGTGTCTTGCCCAATCAGCCCCAGCATTTT. Its translation is CAWSVLPNQPQHF.

V usage is TRBV30 and J usage is TRBJ1-2; 10 nucleotides agree with TRBD1. This CDR3 has 15 amino acids. Germline V gene lookup returns CDR1 GTSNPN and CDR2 SVGIG (reference sequence). V dropped 3 bases and J dropped 4; count of bases not matched to a gene: 8. As DNA, the CDR3 is TGTGCCTGGAGGTACCAGGGACAGGGGCTCTATGGCTACACCTTC. Its translation: CAWRYQGQGLYGYTF.

As to this clone: This could be a read error, since a much larger clone is one nucleotide away. The rearrangement links TRBV5-6 to TRBJ1-4; 8 nucleotides agree with TRBD1. There are 14 residues in the CDR3. V was pared by 4 bases and J by 4 bases, with 3 bases of the junction left unmatched. CDR1 is SGHDT, CDR2 YYEEEE, per germline. The CDR3 spells CASSEDRVNEKLFF. The CDR3 DNA sequence: TGTGCCAGCAGCGAGGACAGGGTTAATGAAAAACTGTTTTTT.

This clone was counted once. The CDR3 sequence is CASSIRVDQPQHF. CDR3 sequence (DNA): TGTGCCAGTAGTATCAGGGTTGATCAGCCCCAGCATTTT. The V gene is TRBV19, the J gene TRBJ1-5; tentative D call: TRBD1 (5 bases). Germline values: CDR1 LNHDA, CDR2 SQIVND (reference sequence). This CDR3 has 13 residues. V gave up 3 bases and J gave up 5 bases, with 8 bases separating them.

A word on this clone: This could be a read error, since a much larger clone is one nucleotide away. This chain joins TRBV7-2 and TRBJ1-2, with D unclear. CDR1 is SGHTA and CDR2 is FQGNSA in the germline V gene. Trimming took 2 bases from V and 6 from J, leaving 10 bases between them. The CDR3 runs to 13 residues. The DNA of the CDR3 is TGTGCCAGCAGCTTATGGCATGGCCATGGCTACACCTTC. Encoded protein: CASSLWHGHGYTF.

About this clone itself: Other DNA sequences of this sample code for an identical CDR3. The chain is built from TRBV18 and TRBJ2-1, with D unresolved. V was trimmed by 0 bases and J by 0 bases, leaving 9 bases between them. This CDR3 contains 16 residues. Germline loops: CDR1 KGHSH, CDR2 LQKENI. For the CDR3, the DNA is TGTGCCAGCTCACCACCGAGCGCGAGCTCCTACAATGAGCAGTTCTTC. Translating it yields CASSPPSASSYNEQFF.